The 20 T cell receptor beta chains reported below all come from one sample, sequenced in a study of blood T cell repertoires in COVID-19. Clones were sequenced by immunoSEQ multiplex PCR, and TCRdb holds only the in-frame ones, with some missing. The profile shows roughly 16,000 clones, around nine tenths of them singletons. The material sequenced was peripheral blood. Receptors originate from a human donor in a cohort sampled during active COVID-19.

V gene TRBV24-1 combines with J gene TRBJ2-5; 9 bases map to TRBD1. CDR1 and CDR2 (germline): KGHDR, SFDVKD. The ends lost 7 bases at V and 3 bases at J; junction bases unmatched: 8. This CDR3 is 15 amino acids long. The CDR3 DNA reads as TGTGCCACCAGCACAGGGGGCGAGTGGAAAGAGACCCAGTACTTC. It yields the protein CATSTGGEWKETQYF.

By sample share, this clone is medium-sized (0.01 to 0.1%). One end of the junction varies from germline; a read error may be responsible. Here the CDR3 reads CASSQSGPLF. In DNA form, the CDR3 reads TGCGCCAGCAGTCAATCGGGCCCCTTGTTT. The J gene is TRBJ1-3, the V gene TRBV23-1; D gene unclear. Being an ORF, TRBV23-1 has a function that is uncertain. CDR3 length: 10 residues.

The chain joins TRBV6-5 to TRBJ2-7, with 7 bases lining up with TRBD1. With 6 bases clipped from V and 0 bases from J, the junction kept 8 bases outside the gene matches. The CDR3 consists of 15 residues. CDR1 is MNHEY and CDR2 is SVGAGI in the germline V gene. CDR3 amino acids: CASSYMTGSSYEQYF. Written as DNA, the CDR3 is TGTGCCAGCAGCTACATGACAGGGAGCTCCTACGAGCAGTACTTC.

The gene calls are TRBV9 and TRBJ1-3; TRBD1 matches at 9 bases. V shed 0 bases, J shed 0 bases, and the junction held 7 bases outside the gene matches. Per germline, CDR1 SGDLS and CDR2 YYNGEE. The CDR3 has 18 amino acids. CDR3 in DNA: TGTGCCAGCAGCGTAGGGGGACAGGGCCCTTACTCTGGAAACACCATATATTTT. It translates to CASSVGGQGPYSGNTIYF.

This chain connects TRBV18 to TRBJ1-4; 10 bases match TRBD1. The CDR3 extends over 15 amino acids. V trimming: 0 bases; J trimming: 6 bases; junction bases outside the gene matches: 1. Germline V gene sequence: CDR1 KGHSH, CDR2 LQKENI. The CDR3 here is CASSPPGTGDEKLFF. In DNA, the CDR3 is TGTGCCAGCTCACCACCCGGGACAGGGGATGAAAAACTGTTTTTT.

The rearrangement uses TRBV30 and TRBJ1-4, with unresolved D. The germline V gene has CDR1 GTSNPN and CDR2 SVGIG (reference sequence). Trimming removed 0 bases at V and 5 bases at J, with 10 bases between. This CDR3 contains 14 residues. CDR3 in DNA: TGTGCCTGGAGTGTACTCGGAGTGAATGAAAAACTGTTTTTT. This gives the protein CAWSVLGVNEKLFF.

The V and J genes are TRBV4-1 and TRBJ2-7; possible D gene TRBD2, 5 bases. The CDR3 spans 16 residues. Trimming shortened V by 0 bases and J by 0 bases, and 12 bases separated the two germline ends. Germline CDR1 and CDR2: MGHRA and YSYEKL. The CDR3 bases are TGCGCCAGCAGCCAAGAGGTGAGGGTAAGCTCCTACGAGCAGTACTTC. Translating it yields CASSQEVRVSSYEQYF.

J is TRBJ2-6 and V is TRBV6-5, with TRBD1 identical over 7 bases. V lost 5 bases, J lost 4 bases, and 5 bases stayed unmatched. CDR1 is MNHEY and CDR2 is SVGAGI in the germline V gene. This CDR3 has 15 amino acids. The CDR3 bases are TGTGCCAGCAGTATTAAGGGGGCCGGGGCCAACGTCCTGACTTTC. Encoded protein: CASSIKGAGANVLTF.

The chain carries TRBV2 and TRBJ2-5; TRBD2 agrees at 11 bases. The CDR3 consists of 14 residues. With V trimmed by 4 bases and J by 2 bases, 0 bases remained unmatched. Looked up from germline, CDR1 is SNHLY and CDR2 is FYNNEI. This chain's CDR3 is CASSGTSGQETQYF. The CDR3 region has the DNA TGTGCCAGCAGTGGGACTAGCGGGCAAGAGACCCAGTACTTC.

CDR3 nucleotides: TGTGCCAGCAGCGCACCGACAGGGTCTAACTATGGCTACACCTTC. It encodes CASSAPTGSNYGYTF. This chain connects TRBV5-4 to TRBJ1-2; 7 nucleotides agree with TRBD1. Trimming took 4 bases from V and 0 from J; bases not matched to a gene: 6. The germline V gene has CDR1 SGHNT and CDR2 YYREEE (reference sequence). CDR3 size: 15 residues.

V is TRBV6-6 and J is TRBJ1-1; D is uncertain. CDR3 size: 12 residues. V was pared by 6 bases and J by 2 bases, with 7 bases between. Germline V gene sequence: CDR1 MNHNY, CDR2 SVGAGI (reference sequence). This chain's CDR3 is CASRRENTEAFF. DNA of the CDR3: TGTGCCAGCAGGAGGGAAAACACTGAAGCTTTCTTT.

J is TRBJ2-1 and V is TRBV29-1; 8 positions agree with TRBD2. Germline CDR1 reads SQVTM; CDR2 reads ANQGSEA. The CDR3 has 18 residues. V was clipped by 0 bases and J by 4 bases; unmatched bases: 14. The CDR3 loop is CSVEDRGSGTFRYNEQFF. The CDR3 DNA follows: TGCAGCGTTGAAGATCGGGGTAGCGGGACCTTTCGATACAATGAGCAGTTCTTC.

This clone ranks as large. V is TRBV6-5 and J is TRBJ1-1, with D possibly being TRBD1 (5 bases). The CDR3 spans 16 residues. V was shortened by 0 bases and J by 5 bases, with 16 bases between the two germline ends. Germline assignment: CDR1 MNHEY and CDR2 SVGAGI. Here the CDR3 reads CASSYSSSGYVTEAFF. The CDR3 DNA follows: TGTGCCAGCAGTTACTCGAGTTCAGGGTATGTTACTGAAGCTTTCTTT.

This clone was seen just once. The chain recombines TRBV24-1 with TRBJ2-3; 7 nucleotides match TRBD2. The germline V gene has CDR1 KGHDR and CDR2 SFDVKD. J was trimmed by 2 bases and V by 5 bases; bases with no gene match: 6. This CDR3 is 15 amino acids long. The CDR3 region is CATSVGGSDTDTQYF. Here the CDR3 DNA reads TGTGCCACCAGTGTGGGCGGGAGTGACACAGATACGCAGTATTTT.

The chain uses TRBV5-1 and TRBJ1-1, with D perhaps TRBD1 (6 bases). Germline V gene data show CDR1 as SGHRS and CDR2 as YFSETQ. V dropped 4 bases and J dropped 1 base, with 11 bases sitting between them. This CDR3 region has 14 residues. The CDR3 protein is CASSPGQPNTEAFF. CDR3 DNA sequence: TGCGCCAGCAGCCCGGGACAACCGAACACTGAAGCTTTCTTT.

The genes are TRBV6-5 and TRBJ2-3; no clear D. The V end was cut by 5 bases, the J end by 8 bases, with 11 bases between. The germline V gene encodes CDR1 MNHEY and CDR2 SVGAGI. The CDR3 totals 12 residues. In nucleotides, the CDR3 is TGTGCCAGCAGTCTGAGGCCCAGTACGCAGTATTTT. Residues: CASSLRPSTQYF.

This clone is a singleton in its sample. The CDR3 region is CASSLSAGPYEQYF. The CDR3 region has the DNA TGTGCCAGCAGCTTAAGTGCAGGGCCCTACGAGCAGTACTTC. The J gene is TRBJ2-7, the V gene TRBV7-3; D perhaps matches TRBD1 (5 bases). CDR1 and CDR2 (germline): SGHTA, FQGTGA. V was cut by 1 base and J by 2 bases, with 9 bases left in between. There are 14 residues in the CDR3.

Here the CDR3 DNA reads TGTGCCAGTAGGGGCCTAGCGGATTACGAGCAGTACTTC. It translates to CASRGLADYEQYF. The chain combines TRBV19 with TRBJ2-7; TRBD2 agrees at 7 bases. V was clipped by 6 bases and J by 4 bases; unmatched bases: 6. Germline CDR1 reads LNHDA; CDR2 reads SQIVND (reference sequence). The CDR3 extends over 13 amino acids.

CDR3 protein: CASSLFGTGGSTEAFF. The CDR3 DNA reads TGTGCCAGCAGTTTATTTGGGACAGGGGGTTCAACTGAAGCTTTCTTT. V gene TRBV28 combines with J gene TRBJ1-1; 11 bases are a match to TRBD1. Germline CDR1 MDHEN, CDR2 SYDVKM. Unmatched junction bases numbered 6, after V lost 1 base and J lost 5 bases. CDR3 length: 16 residues. Combining the CDR3 with reference TRBV28 and TRBJ1-1 gives the whole variable domain DVKVTQSSRYLVKRTGEKVFLECVQDMDHENMFWYRQDPGLGLRLIYFSYDVKMKEKGDIPEGYSVSREKKERFSLILESASTNQTSMYLCASSLFGTGGSTEAFFGQGTRLTVV.

This sequence joins TRBV2 and TRBJ2-5; TRBD2 might be the D (7 bases). Trimming shortened V by 3 bases and J by 1 base, and 12 bases separated the two germline ends. The CDR3 totals 15 residues. CDR1 and CDR2 from the germline V gene are SNHLY and FYNNEI. In DNA, the CDR3 is TGTGCCAGCAGTGAGGGGGGGCTCTCCCAAGAGACCCAGTACTTC. Amino acid sequence: CASSEGGLSQETQYF. Full variable domain (remainder filled in from reference TRBV2 and TRBJ2-5): EPEVTQTPSHQVTQMGQEVILRCVPISNHLYFYWYRQILGQKVEFLVSFYNNEISEKSEIFDDQFSVERPDGSNFTLKIRSTKLEDSAMYFCASSEGGLSQETQYFGPGTRLLVL.